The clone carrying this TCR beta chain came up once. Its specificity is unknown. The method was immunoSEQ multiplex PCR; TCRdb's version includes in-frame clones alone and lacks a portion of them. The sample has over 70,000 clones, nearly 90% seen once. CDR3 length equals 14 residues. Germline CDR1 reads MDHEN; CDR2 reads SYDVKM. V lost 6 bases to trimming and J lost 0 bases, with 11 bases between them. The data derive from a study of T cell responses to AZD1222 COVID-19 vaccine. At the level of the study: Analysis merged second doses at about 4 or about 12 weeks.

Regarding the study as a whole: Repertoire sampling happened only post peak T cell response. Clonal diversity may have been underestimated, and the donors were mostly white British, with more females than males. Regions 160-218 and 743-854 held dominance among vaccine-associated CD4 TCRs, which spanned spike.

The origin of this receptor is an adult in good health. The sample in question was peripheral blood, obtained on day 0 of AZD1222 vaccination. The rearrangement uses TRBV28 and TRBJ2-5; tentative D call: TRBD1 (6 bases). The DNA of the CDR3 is TGTGCCAGCAGGGGCAGGGGCTACCAAGAGACCCAGTACTTC. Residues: CASRGRGYQETQYF.